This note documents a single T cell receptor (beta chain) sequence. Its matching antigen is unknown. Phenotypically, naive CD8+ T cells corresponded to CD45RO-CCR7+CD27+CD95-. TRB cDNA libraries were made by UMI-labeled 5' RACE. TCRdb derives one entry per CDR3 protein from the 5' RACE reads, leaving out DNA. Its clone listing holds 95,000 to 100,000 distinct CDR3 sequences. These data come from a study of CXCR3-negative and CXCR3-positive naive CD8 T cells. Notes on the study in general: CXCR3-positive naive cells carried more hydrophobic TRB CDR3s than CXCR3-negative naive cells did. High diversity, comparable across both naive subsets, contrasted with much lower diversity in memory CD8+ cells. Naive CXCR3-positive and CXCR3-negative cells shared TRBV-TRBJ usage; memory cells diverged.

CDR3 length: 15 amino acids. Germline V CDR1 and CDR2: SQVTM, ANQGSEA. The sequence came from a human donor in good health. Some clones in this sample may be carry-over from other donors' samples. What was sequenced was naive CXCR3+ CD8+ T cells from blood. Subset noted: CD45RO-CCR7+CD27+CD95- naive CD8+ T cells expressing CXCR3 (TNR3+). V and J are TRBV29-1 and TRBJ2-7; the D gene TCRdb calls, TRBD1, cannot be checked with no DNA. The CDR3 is CSVVSSLTDPYEQYF.